Presented here are 19 T cell receptor beta chains from one specimen sequenced in a study of identical twins. Each CDR3 protein gets one entry after TCRdb re-called the 5' RACE reads with MiXCR. Of 250,000 to 300,000 distinct CDR3 sequences in the sample, nearly 9.5% are singletons; the top ten hold 5.5% to 9%. Separately, the same data were catalogued under a study of yellow fever vaccine responses in identical twins.

Source material: CD8+ T cells sorted from blood. These receptors were obtained from a woman aged 18 to 35 in good health.

This clonotype has more than one count but fewer than ten. This sequence joins TRBV5-6 and TRBJ2-7; 7 bases match TRBD2. Trimming cost V 3 bases and J 4 bases; bases outside gene matches: 10. CDR3 length: 15 amino acids. CDR1 and CDR2 from the germline V gene are SGHDT and YYEEEE. CDR3 in amino acids: CASSSWGGTYYEQYF. CDR3 nucleotides: TGTGCCAGCAGCTCCTGGGGAGGGACTTATTACGAGCAGTACTTC.

The rearrangement joins TRBV5-1 to TRBJ2-5, with D maybe TRBD1 (7 bases). CDR3 length equals 15 residues. Trimming left V 2 bases short and J 0 bases short, with 11 bases between. CDR1 and CDR2 from the germline V gene are SGHRS and YFSETQ. The CDR3 loop reads CASSFTGDYQETQYF. CDR3 nucleotides: TGCGCCAGCAGCTTTACAGGGGACTACCAAGAGACCCAGTACTTC.

This clonotype showed up just a few times. The chain has TRBV27 and TRBJ2-7; no clear D gene. Germline V lookup: CDR1 MNHEY, CDR2 SMNVEV (reference sequence). The CDR3 is made up of 16 amino acids. Trimming pared 6 bases from V and 3 bases from J, leaving 21 bases between. In DNA, the CDR3 is TGTGCCAGCAGCCCCACCGCAGGAGTCCACTACTACGAGCAGTACTTC. Translating gives CASSPTAGVHYYEQYF.

This clonotype has just a few counts. This chain uses TRBV6-2 or TRBV6-3 with TRBJ2-7; D is unresolved. Germline V CDR1 and CDR2: MNHEY, SVGEGT. The CDR3 contains 15 residues. V was pared by 2 bases and J by 3 bases, with 14 bases between. CDR3 loop: CASSYPSGIGYEQYF. The CDR3 nucleotides are TGTGCCAGCAGTTACCCCTCTGGCATCGGCTACGAGCAGTACTTC.

Ten or more counts support this clonotype. This chain links TRBV15 with TRBJ2-7; D is possibly TRBD2 (6 bases). CDR1 and CDR2 from the germline V gene are LNHNV and YYDKDF (reference sequence). The CDR3 spans 13 residues. The V end lost 1 base, the J end lost 6 bases, and 10 bases lay between the germline ends. CDR3 DNA sequence: TGTGCCACCAGCAGAGGTGCGGGGCGCGAGCAGTACTTC. It yields the protein CATSRGAGREQYF.

This clonotype was seen a few times. The CDR3, as DNA: TGTGCCACCAGTGACCCGATCGGGACAGGGTATCTGTTTTTT. Protein sequence: CATSDPIGTGYLFF. The V call is TRBV24-1, the J call TRBJ2-2, with TRBD1 matching 9 bases. This CDR3 region has 14 residues. Germline lookup yields CDR1 KGHDR and CDR2 SFDVKD. Unmatched junction bases numbered 10, after V lost 4 bases and J lost 14 bases.

The chain employs TRBV7-9 and TRBJ2-7, with D perhaps TRBD2 (6 bases). Deletions cut 5 bases from V and 2 bases from J, with 13 bases between. The CDR3 length is 14 residues. Per germline, CDR1 SEHNR and CDR2 FQNEAQ (reference sequence). The CDR3 is CASSPSDKPYEQYF. As DNA, the CDR3 is TGTGCCAGCAGCCCTAGCGATAAACCCTACGAGCAGTACTTC.

This chain joins TRBV7-9 and TRBJ2-3, with D unclear. The CDR3 length is 13 residues. V gave up 3 bases and J gave up 0 bases, with 4 bases separating them. Germline V gene sequence: CDR1 SEHNR, CDR2 FQNEAQ (reference sequence). The DNA of the CDR3 is TGTGCCAGCAGCTTTCCTAGCACAGATACGCAGTATTTT. Translation gives CASSFPSTDTQYF. Full variable domain (missing parts from reference TRBV7-9 and TRBJ2-3): DTGVSQNPRHKITKRGQNVTFRCDPISEHNRLYWYRQTLGQGPEFLTYFQNEAQLEKSRLLSDRFSAERPKGSFSTLEIQRTEQGDSAMYLCASSFPSTDTQYFGPGTRLTVL.

The table lists this clonotype with many counts. This chain links TRBV6-2 or TRBV6-3 with TRBJ2-3; no reliable D call. The ends were cut back, 4 bases at V and 6 bases at J, with 11 bases in the middle. The CDR3 covers 13 residues. CDR1 is MNHEY, CDR2 SVGEGT, per germline. The CDR3 here is CASSWPSADTQYF. The CDR3 DNA reads TGTGCCAGCAGTTGGCCCAGTGCGGATACGCAGTATTTT.

This clonotype was seen a few times. V usage is TRBV6-5 and J usage is TRBJ2-7; D is perhaps TRBD2 (7 bases). Germline V CDR1 and CDR2: MNHEY, SVGAGI. Trimming left V 2 bases short and J 2 bases short, with 16 bases between. The CDR3 is made up of 16 amino acids. DNA of the CDR3: TGTGCCAGCAGTTACGGGGGCGGGAGTAGGACCTACGAGCAGTACTTC. The encoded protein is CASSYGGGSRTYEQYF.

This clonotype was observed a handful of times. This chain uses TRBV5-1 with TRBJ2-2, with a possible D match to TRBD1 (6 bases). CDR3 size: 16 residues. Germline CDR1 SGHRS, CDR2 YFSETQ. Trimming took 0 bases from V and 2 from J, leaving 11 bases between them. CDR3 residues: CASSLALGGNTGELFF. The DNA of the CDR3 is TGCGCCAGCAGCTTGGCCTTAGGGGGAAACACCGGGGAGCTGTTTTTT.

This clonotype was seen at least ten times. The J gene is TRBJ2-3, the V gene TRBV4-3; a weak D match, TRBD2 (5 bases). Germline V gives CDR1 LGHNA, CDR2 YSLEER. V shed 2 bases and J shed 2 bases, with 20 bases lying between them. The CDR3 extends over 18 amino acids. CDR3 bases: TGCGCCAGCAGCCAAACCTTGGAGGTAGGGCGGCTCACAGATACGCAGTATTTT. Translation gives CASSQTLEVGRLTDTQYF.

The sample holds a few counts of this clonotype. The rearrangement uses TRBV20-1 and TRBJ2-7; D is possibly TRBD1 (6 bases). The CDR3 is 16 amino acids. V dropped 3 bases and J dropped 2 bases, with 20 bases sitting between them. Per germline, CDR1 DFQATT and CDR2 SNEGSKA (reference sequence). CDR3 in DNA: TGCAGTGCTAGCGGACGCCGGGACACGGGTACCTACGAGCAGTACTTC. It translates to CSASGRRDTGTYEQYF.

This clonotype showed up many times. The rearrangement uses TRBV15 and TRBJ2-1, with 14 bases aligning to TRBD2. Germline-derived CDR1 and CDR2 are LNHNV and YYDKDF (reference sequence). Trimming at V came to 3 bases and at J to 2 bases, leaving 6 bases not matched to a gene. The CDR3 is made up of 18 amino acids. This CDR3 reads CATSSSTSGGAAYNEQFF. The CDR3 DNA sequence: TGTGCCACCAGCAGTTCGACTAGCGGGGGGGCCGCCTACAATGAGCAGTTCTTC. The full variable domain, its missing parts supplied by reference TRBV15 and TRBJ2-1, is DAMVIQNPRYQVTQFGKPVTLSCSQTLNHNVMYWYQQKSSQAPKLLFHYYDKDFNNEADTPDNFQSRRPNTSFCFLDIRSPGLGDTAMYLCATSSSTSGGAAYNEQFFGPGTRLTVL.

The chain couples TRBV29-1 to TRBJ2-7, with 7 bases fitting TRBD1. With 4 bases clipped from V and 3 bases from J, the junction kept 3 bases outside the gene matches. The CDR3 totals 12 residues. Germline CDR1 reads SQVTM; CDR2 reads ANQGSEA. This CDR3 reads CSVGDRFYEQYF. The CDR3 coding sequence is TGCAGCGTTGGGGACAGATTCTACGAGCAGTACTTC.

The chain combines TRBV9 with TRBJ2-7, with TRBD1 identical over 9 bases. The CDR3 length is 14 residues. The V gene end was trimmed by 3 bases and the J gene end by 3 bases; junction bases not matched to a gene: 4. Germline V gives CDR1 SGDLS, CDR2 YYNGEE. The CDR3 DNA follows: TGTGCCAGCAGCGCGGGGGGACAGGGCTACGAGCAGTACTTC. Translated, it gives CASSAGGQGYEQYF.

The table lists this clonotype with many counts. The chain links TRBV29-1 to TRBJ2-3, with D hard to call. Trimming shortened V by 7 bases and J by 0 bases, and 11 bases separated the two germline ends. CDR1 is SQVTM and CDR2 is ANQGSEA in the germline V gene. The CDR3 covers 13 residues. The CDR3 DNA reads as TGCAGCGCTAAGACACCCAGCACAGATACGCAGTATTTT. Its translation is CSAKTPSTDTQYF.

This chain connects TRBV7-8 to TRBJ2-7; 8 positions match TRBD1. V dropped 8 bases and J dropped 0; count of bases not matched to a gene: 15. In germline, CDR1 is SGHVS, CDR2 FQNEAQ. This CDR3 is built from 17 residues. CDR3 in amino acids: CASQGPSLQGDSYEQYF. In nucleotides, the CDR3 is TGTGCCAGCCAGGGACCTTCCTTACAGGGGGACTCCTACGAGCAGTACTTC. Supplemented by reference TRBV7-8 and TRBJ2-7, the full variable domain reads GAGVSQSPRYKVAKRGQDVALRCDPISGHVSLFWYQQALGQGPEFLTYFQNEAQLDKSGLPSDRFFAERPEGSVSTLKIQRTQQEDSAVYLCASQGPSLQGDSYEQYFGPGTRLTVT.

The table lists this clonotype with many counts. The J gene is TRBJ2-2, the V gene TRBV12-3 or TRBV12-4, with D unclear. V dropped 7 bases and J dropped 8 bases, with 11 bases sitting between them. There are 12 residues in the CDR3. CDR3 coding DNA: TGTGCCAGCATCGGCCAAATTGGGGAGCTGTTTTTT. Its protein is CASIGQIGELFF.